This T cell receptor (beta chain) was documented in a study of regulatory T cells in long-lasting Graves disease. Relying on iRepertoire HTBI primers and Arm-PCR of CDR3 regions, the team built TCR beta libraries. TCRdb analysed the multiplex PCR reads with MiXCR anew, one entry per CDR3 protein. The table shows about 560,000 distinct CDR3 sequences, with about 15% occurring only once. This clonotype has a count of ten or more. Time point: newly diagnosed GD, antithyroid drugs for less than 3 months. Extracted RNA from PBMCs served as the source of the TCR library. The J segment lost 3 bases and the V segment lost 8 bases, leaving 5 bases of the junction unmatched. The CDR3 contains 13 residues. The V gene's germline CDR1 is SNHLY and CDR2 FYNNEI. The data were also submitted as part of a second study, on T cells in Graves' hyperthyroidism and ophthalmopathy.

The chain has TRBV2 and TRBJ2-7; TRBD2 matches 9 bases. The source material was peripheral blood mononuclear cells (PBMCs), sampled at new diagnosis, from a patient treated with antithyroid drugs. This clonotype was obtained from a young man with Graves disease. The CDR3 here is CASDSSGNYEQYF. CDR3 bases: TGTGCCAGCGACTCTAGCGGGAACTACGAGCAGTACTTC.